This entry features one T cell receptor beta chain sequence. Its antigen remains unknown. V was pared by 5 bases and J by 3 bases, with 11 bases between. The CDR3 length is 15 residues. Germline V gene lookup returns CDR1 SGHAT and CDR2 FQNNGV. The data stem from a study of T cell repertoires in cytomegalovirus infection. Whole-study context: CMV infection and matching HLA type were both indicated by public TCR beta signatures.

Study observations and caveats: CMV-specific TCR beta clonotypes restricted by HLA-C were the ones dominating the ex vivo response. There were carriers of CMV plus the relevant HLA, and cumulative public TCR beta family frequency identified them.

TCRdb processed the reads anew with MiXCR; each CDR3 protein has one entry. Of 650,000 to 850,000 distinct CDR3 sequences in the sample, almost 30% are singletons; the top ten hold around 12%. The rearrangement joins TRBV11-2 to TRBJ2-6; D may be TRBD1 (5 bases). This material consisted of cultured CD8+ T cells from PBMCs, taken from culture after CMV antigen stimulation. The sequence derives from a human donor in good health (CMV status not recorded). Some clones in this sample may be carry-over from other donors' samples. This CDR3 is CASSPGRVGANVLTF. CDR3 nucleotide sequence: TGTGCCAGCAGCCCAGGCAGGGTTGGGGCCAACGTCCTGACTTTC.